The 2 T cell receptor beta chains listed next were all sequenced from one sample in a study of T cell responses to AZD1222 COVID-19 vaccine. Here immunoSEQ multiplex PCR was the method, and the copy in TCRdb shows in-frame clones only, minus some. This table has about 120,000 clones, roughly 90% appearing once. This material consisted of peripheral blood, taken on day 0 of AZD1222 vaccination. These receptors were obtained from an adult in good health.

This chain uses TRBV19 with TRBJ2-1; no reliable D call. V dropped 1 base and J dropped 7 bases, with 8 bases sitting between them. CDR1 and CDR2 (germline): LNHDA, SQIVND (reference sequence). The CDR3 contains 13 residues. Here the CDR3 reads CASSIVDLNEQFF. Here the CDR3 DNA reads TGTGCCAGTAGTATAGTAGACCTGAATGAGCAGTTCTTC.

The chain carries TRBV28 and TRBJ2-2, with TRBD1 identical over 9 bases. Germline assignment: CDR1 MDHEN and CDR2 SYDVKM. This CDR3 is 16 amino acids long. Trimming cost V 10 bases and J 10 bases; bases outside gene matches: 19. The CDR3 region is CATSTGGVSTIQELFF. CDR3 DNA sequence: TGTGCCACCTCGACAGGGGGAGTCTCCACTATTCAGGAGCTGTTTTTT. Together with reference TRBV28 and TRBJ2-2, the CDR3 gives the full variable domain: DVKVTQSSRYLVKRTGEKVFLECVQDMDHENMFWYRQDPGLGLRLIYFSYDVKMKEKGDIPEGYSVSREKKERFSLILESASTNQTSMYLCATSTGGVSTIQELFFGEGSRLTVL.